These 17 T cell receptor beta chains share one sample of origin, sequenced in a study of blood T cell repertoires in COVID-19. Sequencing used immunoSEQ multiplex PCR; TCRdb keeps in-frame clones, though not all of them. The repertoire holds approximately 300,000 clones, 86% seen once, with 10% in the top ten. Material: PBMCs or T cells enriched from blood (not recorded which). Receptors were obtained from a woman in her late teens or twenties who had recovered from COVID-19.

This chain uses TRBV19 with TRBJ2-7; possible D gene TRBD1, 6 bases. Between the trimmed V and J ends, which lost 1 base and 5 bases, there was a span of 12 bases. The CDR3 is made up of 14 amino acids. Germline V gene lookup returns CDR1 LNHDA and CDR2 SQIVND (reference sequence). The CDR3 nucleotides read TGTGCCAGTAGTATAGTTTCAGGGGTCCACGAGCAGTACTTC. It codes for CASSIVSGVHEQYF.

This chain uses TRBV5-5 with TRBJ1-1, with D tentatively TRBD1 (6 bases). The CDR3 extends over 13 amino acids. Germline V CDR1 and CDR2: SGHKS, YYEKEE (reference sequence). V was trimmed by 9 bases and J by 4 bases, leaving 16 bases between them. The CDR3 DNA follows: TGTGCCACTCAAATACAGGGAAGCACTGAAGCTTTCTTT. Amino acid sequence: CATQIQGSTEAFF.

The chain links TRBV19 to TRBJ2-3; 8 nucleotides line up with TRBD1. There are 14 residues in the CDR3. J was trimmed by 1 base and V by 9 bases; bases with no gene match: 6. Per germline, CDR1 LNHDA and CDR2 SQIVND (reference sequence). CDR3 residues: CASLGRGRTDTQYF. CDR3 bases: TGTGCCAGCCTTGGCAGGGGGCGCACAGATACGCAGTATTTT.

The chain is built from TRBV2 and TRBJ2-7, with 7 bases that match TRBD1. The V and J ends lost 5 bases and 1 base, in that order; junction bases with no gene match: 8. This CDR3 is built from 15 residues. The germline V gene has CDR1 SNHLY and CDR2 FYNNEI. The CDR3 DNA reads TGTGCCAGCAGTTCTCCGGGACAGCTTTCCTACGAGCAGTACTTC. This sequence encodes CASSSPGQLSYEQYF.

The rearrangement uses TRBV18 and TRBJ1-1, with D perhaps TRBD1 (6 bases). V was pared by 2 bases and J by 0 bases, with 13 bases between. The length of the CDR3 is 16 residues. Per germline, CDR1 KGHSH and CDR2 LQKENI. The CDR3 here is CASSPWTDPMNTEAFF. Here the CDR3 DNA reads TGTGCCAGCTCACCATGGACAGACCCCATGAACACTGAAGCTTTCTTT.

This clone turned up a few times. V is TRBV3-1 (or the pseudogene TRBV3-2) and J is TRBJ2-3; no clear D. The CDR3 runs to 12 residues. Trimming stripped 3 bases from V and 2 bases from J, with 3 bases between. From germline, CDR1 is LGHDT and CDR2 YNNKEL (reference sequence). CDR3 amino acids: CASSHHTDTQYF. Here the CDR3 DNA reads TGTGCCAGCAGCCACCACACAGATACGCAGTATTTT.

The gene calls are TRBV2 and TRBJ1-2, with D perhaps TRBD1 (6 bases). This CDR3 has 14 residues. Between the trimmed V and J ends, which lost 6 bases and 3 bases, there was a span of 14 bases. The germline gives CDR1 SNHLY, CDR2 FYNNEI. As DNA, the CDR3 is TGTGCCAGCAGGGGGATTTACAGGGACTATGGCTACACCTTC. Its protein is CASRGIYRDYGYTF.

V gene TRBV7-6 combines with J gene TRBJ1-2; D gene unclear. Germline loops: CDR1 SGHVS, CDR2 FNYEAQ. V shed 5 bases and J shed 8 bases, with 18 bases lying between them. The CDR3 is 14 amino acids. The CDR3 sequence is CASSPDPAPGGYTF. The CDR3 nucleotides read TGTGCCAGCAGCCCCGACCCGGCACCAGGAGGCTACACCTTC.

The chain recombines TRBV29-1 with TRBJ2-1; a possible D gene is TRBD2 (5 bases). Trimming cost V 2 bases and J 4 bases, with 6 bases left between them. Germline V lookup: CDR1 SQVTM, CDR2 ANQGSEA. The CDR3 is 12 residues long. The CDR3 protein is CSVEKRYNEQFF. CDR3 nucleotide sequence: TGCAGCGTTGAAAAGCGGTACAATGAGCAGTTCTTC.

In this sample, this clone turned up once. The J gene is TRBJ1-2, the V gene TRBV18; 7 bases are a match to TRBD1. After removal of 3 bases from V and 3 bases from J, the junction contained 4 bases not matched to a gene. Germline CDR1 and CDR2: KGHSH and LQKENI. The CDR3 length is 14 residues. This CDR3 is CASSPDRDHYGYTF. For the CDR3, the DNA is TGTGCCAGCTCACCCGACAGGGACCACTATGGCTACACCTTC.

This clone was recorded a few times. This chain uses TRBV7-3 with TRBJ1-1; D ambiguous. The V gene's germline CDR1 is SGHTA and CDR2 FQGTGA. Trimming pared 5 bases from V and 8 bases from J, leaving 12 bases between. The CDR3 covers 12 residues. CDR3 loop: CASSIRTGEAFF. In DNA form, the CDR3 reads TGTGCCAGCAGCATACGGACGGGGGAAGCTTTCTTT.

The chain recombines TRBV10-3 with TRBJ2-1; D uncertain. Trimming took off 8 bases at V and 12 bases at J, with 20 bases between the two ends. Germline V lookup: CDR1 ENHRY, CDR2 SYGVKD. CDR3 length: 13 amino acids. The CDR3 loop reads CAISNGRERGQFF. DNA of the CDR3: TGTGCCATCTCTAATGGTCGTGAACGCGGGCAGTTCTTC.

Here the CDR3 DNA reads TGTGCCAGCAGCCTGGGACAGGGGTCTCCAGATACGCAGTATTTT. Its protein product is CASSLGQGSPDTQYF. The genes are TRBV3-1 (or the pseudogene TRBV3-2) and TRBJ2-3; 10 positions agree with TRBD1. Germline V gene sequence: CDR1 LGHDT, CDR2 YNNKEL (reference sequence). With V trimmed by 4 bases and J by 4 bases, 5 bases remained unmatched. CDR3 length equals 15 residues.

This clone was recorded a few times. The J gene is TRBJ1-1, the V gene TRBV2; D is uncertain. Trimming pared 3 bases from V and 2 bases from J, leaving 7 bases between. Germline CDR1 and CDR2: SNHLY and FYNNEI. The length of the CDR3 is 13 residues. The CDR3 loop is CASSEQENTEAFF. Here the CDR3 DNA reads TGTGCCAGCAGTGAGCAGGAAAACACTGAAGCTTTCTTT.

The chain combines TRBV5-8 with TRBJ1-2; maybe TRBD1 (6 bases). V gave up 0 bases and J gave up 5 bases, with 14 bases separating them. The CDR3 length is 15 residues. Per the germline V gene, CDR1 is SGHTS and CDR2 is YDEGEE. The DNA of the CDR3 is TGTGCCAGCAGCTTGGTCCCAGGGGAGTGGTATGGCTACACCTTC. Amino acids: CASSLVPGEWYGYTF.

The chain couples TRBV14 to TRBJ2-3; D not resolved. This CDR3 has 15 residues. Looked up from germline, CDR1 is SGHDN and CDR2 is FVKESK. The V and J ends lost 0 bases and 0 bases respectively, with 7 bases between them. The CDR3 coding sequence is TGTGCCAGCAGCCAAGACAGGTCCAGCACAGATACGCAGTATTTT. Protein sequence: CASSQDRSSTDTQYF.

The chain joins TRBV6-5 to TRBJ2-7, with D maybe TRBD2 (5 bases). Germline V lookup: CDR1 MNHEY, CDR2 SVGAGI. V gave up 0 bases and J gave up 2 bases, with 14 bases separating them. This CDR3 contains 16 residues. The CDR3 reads CASSYSSEVKTYEQYF. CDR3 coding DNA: TGTGCCAGCAGTTACTCCTCGGAGGTCAAGACCTACGAGCAGTACTTC.